Shown below are 25 T cell receptor beta chains from a single sample sequenced in a study of cytotoxic CD8 clonotypes in ibrutinib-treated CLL. Using immunoSEQ multiplex PCR, the repertoire was profiled, and TCRdb retains in-frame clones only, with some absent. The sample lists 110,000 to 150,000 clones; about 72% were seen once. The sample here was PBMCs, taken after 12 months of ibrutinib treatment. These TCRs come from a human donor with chronic lymphocytic leukemia.

The chain uses TRBV7-9 and TRBJ1-6; D remains ambiguous. The V end was cut by 5 bases, the J end by 9 bases, with 14 bases between. Germline CDR1 reads SEHNR; CDR2 reads FQNEAQ (reference sequence). CDR3 length: 14 amino acids. CDR3 residues: CASSLGPSGSPLHF. As DNA, the CDR3 is TGTGCCAGCAGCCTGGGTCCTTCGGGTTCACCCCTCCACTTT.

The chain links TRBV4-1 to TRBJ2-7, with D hard to call. The V and J ends lost 0 bases and 4 bases respectively, with 10 bases between them. The germline gives CDR1 MGHRA, CDR2 YSYEKL. The CDR3 is 14 residues long. The chain's CDR3 is CASSQETPNYEQYF. Here the CDR3 DNA reads TGCGCCAGCAGCCAAGAGACACCAAATTACGAGCAGTACTTC.

This rearrangement joins TRBV9 to TRBJ2-1; TRBD2 matches at 7 bases. Trimming cost V 3 bases and J 6 bases; bases outside gene matches: 12. This CDR3 comprises 16 residues. Germline values: CDR1 SGDLS, CDR2 YYNGEE. CDR3: CASSDPPTGRINEQFF. The CDR3 nucleotides read TGTGCCAGCAGCGACCCACCCACCGGGAGGATCAATGAGCAGTTCTTC.

V is TRBV7-2 and J is TRBJ1-5, with D unresolved. There are 16 residues in the CDR3. CDR1 and CDR2 (germline): SGHTA, FQGNSA. V shed 0 bases and J shed 0 bases, with 9 bases lying between them. The CDR3 DNA is TGTGCCAGCAGCTTAGCCGGGTCAGGTAGCAATCAGCCCCAGCATTTT. Translation: CASSLAGSGSNQPQHF.

This clone has only a few counts. The rearrangement links TRBV7-2 to TRBJ2-5, with D possibly being TRBD2 (5 bases). Trimming pared 5 bases from V and 5 bases from J, leaving 9 bases between. Germline-derived CDR1 and CDR2 are SGHTA and FQGNSA. The CDR3 is made up of 12 amino acids. CDR3 nucleotides: TGTGCCAGCAGCCGGACTTCGGAGACCCAGTACTTC. This gives the protein CASSRTSETQYF.

The chain couples TRBV23-1 to TRBJ2-1, with D maybe TRBD1 (5 bases). TRBV23-1 is an ORF; its function is uncertain. This CDR3 spans 18 amino acids. Trimming shortened V by 4 bases and J by 5 bases, and 24 bases separated the two germline ends. In nucleotides, the CDR3 is TGCGCCAGCAGTCTCAGGGTAAAGAAACTTATTACCGACAATGAGCAGTTCTTC. Residues: CASSLRVKKLITDNEQFF.

The chain recombines TRBV6-5 with TRBJ1-1, with D possibly being TRBD1 (6 bases). The CDR3 contains 15 residues. The V and J ends lost 3 bases and 5 bases respectively, with 16 bases between them. Per the germline V gene, CDR1 is MNHEY and CDR2 is SVGAGI. CDR3 coding DNA: TGTGCCAGCAGTTATTACGGGGGGCGAGGTACTGAAGCTTTCTTT. Translated, it gives CASSYYGGRGTEAFF.

The rearrangement links TRBV28 to TRBJ2-7; D possibly corresponds to TRBD1 (6 bases). Per germline, CDR1 MDHEN and CDR2 SYDVKM. V dropped 6 bases and J dropped 0 bases, with 15 bases sitting between them. The CDR3 contains 15 residues. CDR3 loop: CASSTTGRSSYEQYF. The CDR3 bases are TGTGCCAGCAGCACAACAGGGCGGAGCTCCTACGAGCAGTACTTC.

The V call is TRBV10-3, the J call TRBJ1-1; D not resolved. Germline-derived CDR1 and CDR2 are ENHRY and SYGVKD. Trimming left V 4 bases short and J 4 bases short, with 10 bases between. CDR3 length: 13 residues. The CDR3 sequence: CAISGEGGTEAFF. The DNA for the CDR3 is TGTGCCATCAGTGGGGAAGGAGGCACTGAAGCTTTCTTT.

This clone was detected a few times. The chain combines TRBV5-1 with TRBJ1-2; 8 bases are shared with TRBD1. The V and J ends lost 5 bases and 4 bases, in that order; junction bases with no gene match: 16. Germline V gene sequence: CDR1 SGHRS, CDR2 YFSETQ. The CDR3 spans 17 residues. CDR3 sequence reads: CASSYAAGGAVVYGYTF. CDR3 sequence (DNA): TGCGCCAGCAGTTATGCGGCAGGGGGCGCGGTGGTCTATGGCTACACCTTC.

The rearrangement uses TRBV11-2 and TRBJ1-1; TRBD1 matches 8 bases. V shed 0 bases, J shed 6 bases, and the junction held 12 bases outside the gene matches. In germline, CDR1 is SGHAT, CDR2 FQNNGV. The CDR3 totals 17 residues. The CDR3 DNA follows: TGTGCCAGCAGCTTAGAGGAAAACAGGGGGATAACCGCTGAAGCTTTCTTT. Its protein product is CASSLEENRGITAEAFF.

This clone occurred a few times. One end of the junction is discordant with germline, which a read error may explain. The chain carries TRBV20-1 and TRBJ2-7; D is unclear. Looked up from germline, CDR1 is DFQATT and CDR2 is SNEGSKA (reference sequence). The CDR3 spans 10 residues. The CDR3 spells CSARVPVLIF. DNA for the CDR3: TGCAGTGCTAGAGTTCCCGTCCTGATCTTC.

This clone was seen more than once but under ten times. V is TRBV20-1 and J is TRBJ2-3, with D tentatively TRBD1 (6 bases). Trimming shortened V by 5 bases and J by 5 bases, and 8 bases separated the two germline ends. Germline V gene sequence: CDR1 DFQATT, CDR2 SNEGSKA (reference sequence). The CDR3 length is 11 residues. Here the CDR3 reads CSAEGVDTQYF. DNA of the CDR3: TGCAGTGCTGAGGGGGTAGATACGCAGTATTTT.

On this clone itself: Other DNA sequences in the same sample also yield this CDR3. The rearrangement links TRBV18 to TRBJ2-5; no reliable D call. Per germline, CDR1 KGHSH and CDR2 LQKENI. The CDR3 loop spans 11 amino acids. Trimming took off 2 bases at V and 3 bases at J, with 1 base between the two ends. This CDR3 reads CASSPKETQYF. The CDR3 DNA follows: TGTGCCAGCTCACCAAAAGAGACCCAGTACTTC.

The chain couples TRBV25-1 to TRBJ2-3, with D possibly being TRBD1 (5 bases). There are 14 residues in the CDR3. CDR1 is MGHDK and CDR2 is SYGVNS in the germline V gene. V was pared by 2 bases and J by 2 bases, with 8 bases between. In DNA form, the CDR3 reads TGTGCCAGCAGTGAACTGACAGACACAGATACGCAGTATTTT. Amino acid sequence: CASSELTDTDTQYF.

This clone was counted between two and nine times. This chain uses TRBV2 with TRBJ1-1; D is unresolved. The CDR3 is 11 residues long. CDR1 and CDR2 (germline): SNHLY, FYNNEI. V was pared by 7 bases and J by 7 bases, with 10 bases between. The CDR3: CASMRANEAFF. In DNA, the CDR3 is TGTGCCAGCATGAGAGCTAATGAAGCTTTCTTT.

By share, this clone counts as medium-sized (0.01 to 0.1%). The genes are TRBV6-5 and TRBJ1-1, with a possible D match to TRBD1 (5 bases). Germline V gives CDR1 MNHEY, CDR2 SVGAGI. This CDR3 region has 13 residues. The ends were cut back, 6 bases at V and 4 bases at J, with 12 bases in the middle. In DNA, the CDR3 is TGTGCCAGCAGACCGGGACCGAGCACTGAAGCTTTCTTT. Translated, it gives CASRPGPSTEAFF.

This clone was detected many times. The genes are TRBV2 and TRBJ1-1; maybe TRBD1 (5 bases). CDR1 SNHLY and CDR2 FYNNEI come from the germline V gene. V lost 3 bases to trimming and J lost 2 bases, with 13 bases between them. CDR3 size: 15 residues. CDR3 coding DNA: TGTGCCAGCAGTGATCGGGGGGGTCGTAACACTGAAGCTTTCTTT. Translated, it gives CASSDRGGRNTEAFF.

This clone appeared a single time. This chain joins TRBV18 and TRBJ1-1; a weak D match, TRBD1 (5 bases). Germline assignment: CDR1 KGHSH and CDR2 LQKENI. V lost 1 base and J 3 bases, leaving 9 bases between the germline ends. The CDR3 is made up of 14 amino acids. The CDR3 coding sequence is TGTGCCAGCTCACCACAGGGGTTGGACACTGAAGCTTTCTTT. It specifies CASSPQGLDTEAFF.

V is TRBV2 and J is TRBJ2-1; D possibly matches TRBD1 or TRBD2 (5 bases each). The CDR3 extends over 15 amino acids. The germline gives CDR1 SNHLY, CDR2 FYNNEI. V was pared by 2 bases and J by 7 bases, with 15 bases between. The CDR3 nucleotides are TGTGCCAGCAGTGAATCCCCGGGGCCCTGGAATGAGCAGTTCTTC. It is translated as CASSESPGPWNEQFF.

The chain recombines TRBV27 with TRBJ1-4, with TRBD1 as a possible D gene (5 bases). This CDR3 contains 14 residues. Germline CDR1 and CDR2: MNHEY and SMNVEV (reference sequence). Trimming shortened V by 10 bases and J by 8 bases, and 20 bases separated the two germline ends. In DNA form, the CDR3 reads TGTGCCACCCGGGGGGGGGTGAGCCTAGAAAAACTGTTTTTT. Residues: CATRGGVSLEKLFF.

The chain has TRBV9 and TRBJ2-3; D not certain. V lost 3 bases and J 0 bases, leaving 8 bases between the germline ends. The germline V gene has CDR1 SGDLS and CDR2 YYNGEE. The CDR3 has 14 residues. CDR3 sequence: CASSGLVSTDTQYF. In nucleotides, the CDR3 is TGTGCCAGCAGCGGCTTGGTTAGCACAGATACGCAGTATTTT.

V gene TRBV7-9 combines with J gene TRBJ2-2, with 7 bases identical to TRBD1. The CDR3 has 13 residues. CDR1 and CDR2 from the germline V gene are SEHNR and FQNEAQ (reference sequence). The ends lost 6 bases at V and 7 bases at J; junction bases unmatched: 5. CDR3 DNA sequence: TGTGCCAGCAGTCGGACAGGCGGCGGGGAGCTGTTTTTT. As protein: CASSRTGGGELFF. Looking up the rest from reference TRBV7-9 and TRBJ2-2 gives the full variable domain: DTGVSQNPRHKITKRGQNVTFRCDPISEHNRLYWYRQTLGQGPEFLTYFQNEAQLEKSRLLSDRFSAERPKGSFSTLEIQRTEQGDSAMYLCASSRTGGGELFFGEGSRLTVL.

The rearrangement joins TRBV6-1 to TRBJ1-5; 7 nucleotides align to TRBD1. Per the germline V gene, CDR1 is MNHNS and CDR2 is SASEGT. Trimming at V came to 5 bases and at J to 5 bases, leaving 9 bases not matched to a gene. The CDR3 is made up of 15 amino acids. This CDR3 is CASSIGGWGDQPQHF. CDR3 nucleotide sequence: TGTGCCAGCAGTATAGGGGGCTGGGGAGATCAGCCCCAGCATTTT.

DNA for the CDR3: TGTGCCAGCAGCCCACCTTGGACAGGGTGGTACGAGCAGTACTTC. This encodes CASSPPWTGWYEQYF. V and J are TRBV7-2 and TRBJ2-7; TRBD1 aligns across 8 bases. Germline V gene sequence: CDR1 SGHTA, CDR2 FQGNSA. CDR3 size: 15 residues. V was clipped by 5 bases and J by 4 bases; unmatched bases: 10.